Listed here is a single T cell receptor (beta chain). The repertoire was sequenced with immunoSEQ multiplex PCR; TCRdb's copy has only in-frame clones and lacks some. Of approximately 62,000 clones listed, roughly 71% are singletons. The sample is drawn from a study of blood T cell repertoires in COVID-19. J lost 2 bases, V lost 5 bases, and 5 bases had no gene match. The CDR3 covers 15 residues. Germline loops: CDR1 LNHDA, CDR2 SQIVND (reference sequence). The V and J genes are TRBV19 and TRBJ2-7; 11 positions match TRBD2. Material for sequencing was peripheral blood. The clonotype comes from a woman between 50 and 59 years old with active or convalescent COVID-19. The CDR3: CASSSSGRTTYEQYF. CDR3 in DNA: TGTGCCAGTAGTTCTAGCGGGAGGACTACCTACGAGCAGTACTTC.